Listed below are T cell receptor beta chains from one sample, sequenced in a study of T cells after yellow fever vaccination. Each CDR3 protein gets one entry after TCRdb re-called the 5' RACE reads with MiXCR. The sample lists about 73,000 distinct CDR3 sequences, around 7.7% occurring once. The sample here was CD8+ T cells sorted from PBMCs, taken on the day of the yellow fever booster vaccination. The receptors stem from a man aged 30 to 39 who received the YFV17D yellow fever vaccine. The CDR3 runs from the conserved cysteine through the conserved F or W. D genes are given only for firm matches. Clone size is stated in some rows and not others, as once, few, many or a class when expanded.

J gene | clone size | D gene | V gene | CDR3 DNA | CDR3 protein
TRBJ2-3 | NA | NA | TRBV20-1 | TGCAGTGCTAGCTCGGGTCTGGGCGCAGATACGCAGTATTTT | CSASSGLGADTQYF
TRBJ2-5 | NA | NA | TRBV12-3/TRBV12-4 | TGTGCCAGCAGTTTTAGGGCAGAGGACCTACAAGAGACCCAGTACTTC | CASSFRAEDLQETQYF
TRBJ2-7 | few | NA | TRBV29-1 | TGCAGCGTTGAAGACCGGGACGCTCCGTACGAGCAGTACTTC | CSVEDRDAPYEQYF
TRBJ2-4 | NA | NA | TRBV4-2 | TGTGCCAGCAGCCAAGAAAACATTCAGTACTTC | CASSQENIQYF
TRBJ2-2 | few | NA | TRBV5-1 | TGCGCCAGCAGTATCGGCCTAACCGGGGAGCTGTTTTTT | CASSIGLTGELFF
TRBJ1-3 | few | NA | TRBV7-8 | TGTGCCAGCAGCTTACCTACGGGGACTCCCAGTACCAACTCTGGAAACACCATATATTTT | CASSLPTGTPSTNSGNTIYF
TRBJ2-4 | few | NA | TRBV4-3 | TGCGCCAGCAGCCAATCGCAGGGCGGCAAAAACATTCAGTACTTC | CASSQSQGGKNIQYF
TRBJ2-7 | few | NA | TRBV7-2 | TGTGCCAGCAACCCAGGGGGGTCGGGTCCGACCTACGAGCAGTACTTC | CASNPGGSGPTYEQYF
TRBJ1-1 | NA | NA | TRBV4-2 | TGTGCCAGCAGCCAAGGGGACGGGACCTTCAACTATGGTGAAGCTTTCTTT | CASSQGDGTFNYGEAFF
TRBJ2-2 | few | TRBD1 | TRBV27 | TGTGCCAGCAGTCCCGGGACAGGGTTCGGGGAGCTGTTTTTT | CASSPGTGFGELFF
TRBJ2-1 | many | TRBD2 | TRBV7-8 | TGTGCCAGCAGCTTCGGGACTAGCGCTGTTAATGAGCAGTTCTTC | CASSFGTSAVNEQFF
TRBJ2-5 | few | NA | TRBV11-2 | TGTGCCAGCAGCTTAGACGTCAGGCAAGAGACCCAGTACTTC | CASSLDVRQETQYF
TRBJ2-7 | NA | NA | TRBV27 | TGTGCCAGCAGTTTATCGAATCCCGGGGGGCGCGTCTCAAACGAGCAGTACTTC | CASSLSNPGGRVSNEQYF
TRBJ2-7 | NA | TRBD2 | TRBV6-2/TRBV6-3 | TGTGCCAGCAGTTACGAGGCGGCCAGGCCCCGTAGCGGGGACTACGAGCAGTACTTC | CASSYEAARPRSGDYEQYF
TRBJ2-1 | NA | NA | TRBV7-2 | TGTGCCAGCAGGAACCCTACGACAGAGAATGAGCAGTTCTTC | CASRNPTTENEQFF
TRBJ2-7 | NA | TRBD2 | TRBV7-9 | TGTGCCAGCAGCCCACCCCCCGGGACTAGCGAGAACTACGAGCAGTACTTC | CASSPPPGTSENYEQYF
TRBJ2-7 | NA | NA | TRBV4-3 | TGCGCCAGCAGCCAAGAACGTATGAACTCCTACGAGCAGTACTTC | CASSQERMNSYEQYF
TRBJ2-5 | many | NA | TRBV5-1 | TGCGCCAGCAGCTTACAAGAGACCCAGTACTTC | CASSLQETQYF
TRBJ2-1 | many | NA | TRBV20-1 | TGCAGTGCTCGGGACCGCTACTCCTACAATGAGCAGTTCTTC | CSARDRYSYNEQFF
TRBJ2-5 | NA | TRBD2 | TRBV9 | TGTGCCAGCAGCCCGGGGGGAGGGCTGGGGACGTACCAAGAGACCCAGTACTTC | CASSPGGGLGTYQETQYF
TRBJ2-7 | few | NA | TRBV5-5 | TGTGCCAGCAGCGGAGCGGACGGGACCTACGAGCAGTACTTC | CASSGADGTYEQYF
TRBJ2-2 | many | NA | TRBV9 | TGTGCCAGCAGCCCGAGTGGTGTCGCCGGGGAGCTGTTTTTT | CASSPSGVAGELFF
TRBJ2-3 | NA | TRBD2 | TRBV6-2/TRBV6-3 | TGTGCCAGCAGCCCGACTAGCACTTCAGATGCGCAGTATTTT | CASSPTSTSDAQYF
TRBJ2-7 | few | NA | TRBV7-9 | TGTGCCAGCCGATCAGGAGAGGGCTCGACCTACGAGCAGTACTTC | CASRSGEGSTYEQYF
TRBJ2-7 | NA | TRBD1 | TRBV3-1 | TGTGCCAGCAGCAGCCGACAGGGGGAGGGCTACGAGCAGTACTTC | CASSSRQGEGYEQYF
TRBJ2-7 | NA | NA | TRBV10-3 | TGTGCCATCAGAACCGGGGAATTAAACTACGAGCAGTACTTC | CAIRTGELNYEQYF
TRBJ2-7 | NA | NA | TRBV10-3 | TGTGCCATCAGTGAGGACCCGGGGGCTTACGAGCAGTACTTC | CAISEDPGAYEQYF
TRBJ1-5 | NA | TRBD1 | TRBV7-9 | TGTGCCAGCAGCTTGGGGACAGGGGAGAATCAGCCCCAGCATTTT | CASSLGTGENQPQHF
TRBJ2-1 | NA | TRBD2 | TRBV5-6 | TGTGCCAGCAGTCCGGAAGCGGGGACCATATACAATGAGCAGTTCTTC | CASSPEAGTIYNEQFF
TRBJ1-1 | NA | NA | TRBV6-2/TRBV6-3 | TGTGCCAGCACTGAGTCCCTTTTACTTCCGAACACTGAAGCTTTCTTT | CASTESLLLPNTEAFF
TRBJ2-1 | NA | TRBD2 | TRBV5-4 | TGTGCCAGCAGCCAAAGCGGGAACAATGAGCAGTTCTTC | CASSQSGNNEQFF
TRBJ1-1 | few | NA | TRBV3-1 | TGTGCCAGCAGCCAAGGGACTGCGACCACTGAAGCTTTCTTT | CASSQGTATTEAFF
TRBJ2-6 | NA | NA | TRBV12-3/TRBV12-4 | TGTGCCAGCAGTTTAACTCAGGGGGGGACCGGGGCCAACGTCCTGACTTTC | CASSLTQGGTGANVLTF
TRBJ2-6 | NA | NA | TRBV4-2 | TGTGCCAGCAGCCAAGATCAAAGGTCGGGCAGGGGCGCTGGGGCCAACGTCCTGACTTTC | CASSQDQRSGRGAGANVLTF
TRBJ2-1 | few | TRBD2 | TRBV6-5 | TGTGCCAGCAGCTATGGACTAGCGGGTCGCAGGGAGCAGTTCTTC | CASSYGLAGRREQFF
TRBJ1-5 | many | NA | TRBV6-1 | TGTGCCAGCATCACAGGTGGCTTAACTCAGCCCCAGCATTTT | CASITGGLTQPQHF
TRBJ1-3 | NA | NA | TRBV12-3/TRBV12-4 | TGTGCCAGCAGTTCCCCGGGACAACTCTCTGGAAACACCATATATTTT | CASSSPGQLSGNTIYF
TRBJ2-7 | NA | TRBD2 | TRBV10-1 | TGCGCCAGCAGCCCGGGTAGTAGCGGGGGGTCGGGCTTCTACGAGCAGTACTTC | CASSPGSSGGSGFYEQYF
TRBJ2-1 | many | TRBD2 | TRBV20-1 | TGCAGTGCCCTTAGCGGGACGTCCTACAATGAGCAGTTCTTC | CSALSGTSYNEQFF
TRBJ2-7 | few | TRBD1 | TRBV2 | TGTGCCAGCAGGGATTCACAGGGGGCGCCTTACGAGCAGTACTTC | CASRDSQGAPYEQYF
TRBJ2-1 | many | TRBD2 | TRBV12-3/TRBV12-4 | TGTGCCAGCAGCCTTGCCGGGACTAGCGGTTACAATGAGCAGTTCTTC | CASSLAGTSGYNEQFF
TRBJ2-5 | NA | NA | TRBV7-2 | TGTGCCAGCAGCCCTGGAATAGAGACCCAGTACTTC | CASSPGIETQYF
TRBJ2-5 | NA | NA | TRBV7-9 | TGTGCCAGCAGCTTAAAGCCTCAAGAGACCCAGTACTTC | CASSLKPQETQYF
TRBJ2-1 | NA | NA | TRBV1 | TGCACCAGCAGCCAAGATCCCAGCGGGAGAAGGCCTTGGGGTGAGCAGTTCTTC | CTSSQDPSGRRPWGEQFF